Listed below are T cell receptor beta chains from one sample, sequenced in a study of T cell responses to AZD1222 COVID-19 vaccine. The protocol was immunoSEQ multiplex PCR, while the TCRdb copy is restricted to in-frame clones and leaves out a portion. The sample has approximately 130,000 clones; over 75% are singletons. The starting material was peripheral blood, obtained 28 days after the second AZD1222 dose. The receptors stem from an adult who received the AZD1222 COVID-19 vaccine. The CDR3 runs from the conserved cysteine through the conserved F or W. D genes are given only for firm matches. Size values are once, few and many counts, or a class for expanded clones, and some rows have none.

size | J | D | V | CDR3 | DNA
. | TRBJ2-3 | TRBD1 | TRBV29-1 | CSAGDSGGDTQYF | TGCAGCGCTGGGGACAGTGGGGGAGATACGCAGTATTTT
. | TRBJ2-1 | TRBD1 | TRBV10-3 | CAIKGQGSYNEQFF | TGTGCCATCAAAGGACAGGGCTCCTACAATGAGCAGTTCTTC
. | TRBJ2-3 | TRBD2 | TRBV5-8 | CASSPQAGAQYF | TGTGCCAGCAGCCCTCAGGCGGGGGCGCAGTATTTT
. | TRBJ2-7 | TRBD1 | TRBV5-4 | CASRGTGPSYEQYF | TGTGCCAGCAGAGGGACAGGGCCCTCCTACGAGCAGTACTTC
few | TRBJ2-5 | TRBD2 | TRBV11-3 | CASSLITGGETQYF | TGTGCCAGCAGCTTAATCACGGGGGGGGAGACCCAGTACTTC
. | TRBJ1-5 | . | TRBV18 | CASSPGTSSNQPQHF | TGTGCCAGCTCACCAGGCACCTCCAGCAATCAGCCCCAGCATTTT
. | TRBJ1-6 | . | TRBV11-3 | CASSLKADSYNSPLHF | TGTGCCAGCAGCTTAAAGGCGGACTCCTATAATTCACCCCTCCACTTT
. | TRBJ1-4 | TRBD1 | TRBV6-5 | CASSYGRGQANEKLFF | TGTGCCAGCAGTTATGGGAGGGGGCAGGCTAATGAAAAACTGTTTTTT
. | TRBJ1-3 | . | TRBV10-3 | CAISEAQVRDSGNTIYF | TGTGCCATCAGTGAGGCGCAGGTAAGGGACTCTGGAAACACCATATATTTT
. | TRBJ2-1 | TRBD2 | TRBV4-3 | CASSSLAGTSYNEQFF | TGCGCCAGCAGCTCTCTAGCGGGGACGTCCTACAATGAGCAGTTCTTC
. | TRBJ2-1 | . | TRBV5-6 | CASSLEGRYNEQFF | TGTGCCAGCAGCTTGGAAGGACGGTACAATGAGCAGTTCTTC
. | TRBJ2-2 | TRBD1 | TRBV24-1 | CATSDPGQTGELFF | TGTGCCACCAGTGATCCGGGACAGACCGGGGAGCTGTTTTTT
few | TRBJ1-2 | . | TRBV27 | CASQRGAGGGYTF | TGTGCCAGCCAGAGGGGGGCTGGAGGGGGCTACACCTTC
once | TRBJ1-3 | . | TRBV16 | CASSLRGGSGNTIYF | TGTGCCAGCAGCCTGCGCGGGGGCTCTGGAAACACCATATATTTT
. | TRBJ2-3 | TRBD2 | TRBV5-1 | CASSLALAGVDRSDTQYF | TGCGCCAGCAGCTTGGCTCTAGCGGGGGTTGACAGGTCAGATACGCAGTATTTT
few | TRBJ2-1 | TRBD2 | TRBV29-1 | CSVNPGTRAYNEQFF | TGCAGCGTGAATCCGGGGACTAGAGCTTACAATGAGCAGTTCTTC
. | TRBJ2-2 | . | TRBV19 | CASSIQAGVGGELFF | TGTGCCAGTAGTATCCAGGCTGGTGTCGGCGGGGAGCTGTTTTTT
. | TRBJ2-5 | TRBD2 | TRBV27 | CASRAHIAGLQETQYF | TGTGCCAGCAGGGCACATATAGCGGGGCTACAAGAGACCCAGTACTTC
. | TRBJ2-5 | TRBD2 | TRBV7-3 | CASSPQASGGSETQYF | TGTGCCAGCAGCCCGCAGGCTAGCGGGGGTTCGGAGACCCAGTACTTC
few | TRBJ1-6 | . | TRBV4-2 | CASSQGIENSPLHF | TGTGCCAGCAGCCAGGGCATTGAGAATTCACCCCTCCACTTT
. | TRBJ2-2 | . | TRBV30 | CAWNRRTKTGELFF | TGTGCCTGGAATCGGCGGACCAAAACCGGGGAGCTGTTTTTT
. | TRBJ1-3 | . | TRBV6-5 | CASSSWRGSGNTIYF | TGTGCCAGCTCCTCCTGGAGGGGATCTGGAAACACCATATATTTT
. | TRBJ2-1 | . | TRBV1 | CTSSQWGPGSSYNEQFF | .
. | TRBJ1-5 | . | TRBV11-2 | CASSLGASDSNQPQHF | TGTGCCAGCAGCTTAGGTGCGTCAGACAGCAATCAGCCCCAGCATTTT
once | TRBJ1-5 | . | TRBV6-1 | CASSERGGIGPQHF | TGTGCCAGCAGTGAACGCGGGGGCATTGGGCCCCAGCATTTT
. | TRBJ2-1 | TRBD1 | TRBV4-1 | CASSLRDRVSYNEQFF | TGCGCCAGCAGCCTAAGAGACAGGGTCTCCTACAATGAGCAGTTCTTC
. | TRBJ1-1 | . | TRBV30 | CAWSVSQGTEAFF | TGTGCCTGGAGTGTTTCCCAGGGGACTGAAGCTTTCTTT
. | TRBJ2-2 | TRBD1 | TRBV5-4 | CASSLGGQMNTGELFF | TGTGCCAGCAGCTTGGGGGGACAGATGAACACCGGGGAGCTGTTTTTT
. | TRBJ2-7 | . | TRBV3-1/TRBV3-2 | CASSQAAYEQYF | TGTGCCAGCAGCCAAGCAGCCTACGAGCAGTACTTC
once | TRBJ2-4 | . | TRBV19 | CASSTQAKNIQYF | TGTGCCAGTAGTACCCAAGCCAAAAACATTCAGTACTTC
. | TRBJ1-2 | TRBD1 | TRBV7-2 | CASSSGTGNGYTF | TGTGCCAGCAGCTCCGGGACAGGGAATGGCTACACCTTC
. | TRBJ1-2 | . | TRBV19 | CASSARGASYGYTF | TGTGCCAGTAGTGCTCGGGGGGCTTCCTATGGCTACACCTTC
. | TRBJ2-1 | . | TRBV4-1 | CASSQDWGARYNEQFF | TGCGCCAGCAGCCAAGATTGGGGGGCGAGGTACAATGAGCAGTTCTTC
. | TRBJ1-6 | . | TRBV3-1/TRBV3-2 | CASSQRDSPLHF | TGTGCCAGCAGCCAAAGGGATTCACCCCTCCACTTT
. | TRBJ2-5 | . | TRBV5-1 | CASRQDSGQETQYF | TGCGCCAGCAGACAGGACAGTGGGCAAGAGACCCAGTACTTC
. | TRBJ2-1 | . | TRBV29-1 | CSVGINEQFF | TGCAGCGTTGGAATCAATGAGCAGTTCTTC
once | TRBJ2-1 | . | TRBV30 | CAWTPPGDNEQFF | TGTGCCTGGACACCCCCGGGGGACAATGAGCAGTTCTTC
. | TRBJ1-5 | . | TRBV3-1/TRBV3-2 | CASSQGVSSRQYSNQPQHF | TGTGCCAGCAGCCAAGGGGTCTCCTCAAGACAGTATAGCAATCAGCCCCAGCATTTT
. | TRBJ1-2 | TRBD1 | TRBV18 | CASSPPWGQGIDGYTF | TGTGCCAGCTCCCCCCCATGGGGACAGGGGATAGATGGCTACACCTTC
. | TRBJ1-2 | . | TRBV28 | CASSPKRSGGSYTF | TGTGCCAGCAGCCCGAAGAGGAGTGGGGGTAGCTACACCTTC